The 29 T cell receptor beta chains reported below all come from one sample, sequenced in a study of cytomegalovirus exposure and HLA in healthy donors. 13 Jbeta primers and 60 Vbeta primers were used for the PCR. The method was immunoSEQ multiplex PCR; TCRdb's version includes in-frame clones alone and lacks a portion of them. The data show tens of thousands of clones, 60% to 80% seen once. Sequencing was performed on PBMCs. The receptors derive from a woman in her forties in good health and CMV-seronegative.

The J gene is TRBJ1-6, the V gene TRBV13; D possibly corresponds to TRBD1 (5 bases). Germline loops: CDR1 PRHDT, CDR2 FYEKMQ (reference sequence). CDR3 length equals 14 residues. V dropped 2 bases and J dropped 7 bases, with 9 bases sitting between them. The CDR3, as DNA: TGTGCCAGCAGCTTACTGGGGCAGAATTCACCCCTCCACTTT. Its protein is CASSLLGQNSPLHF.

In its sample, this clone was seen once. This chain joins TRBV2 and TRBJ1-5; 8 positions match TRBD1. The CDR3 is 14 amino acids. The germline V gene has CDR1 SNHLY and CDR2 FYNNEI. The junction had 1 base not matched to a gene; V was cut back by 4 bases and J by 2 bases. CDR3 sequence: CASSVTGGNQPQHF. The DNA for the CDR3 is TGTGCCAGCAGTGTGACAGGGGGCAATCAGCCCCAGCATTTT.

There are a few counts of this clone. The chain couples TRBV5-1 to TRBJ2-1; 7 nucleotides line up with TRBD2. With V trimmed by 3 bases and J by 3 bases, 3 bases remained unmatched. The CDR3 is 14 amino acids. Germline CDR1 and CDR2: SGHRS and YFSETQ. The CDR3 DNA reads as TGCGCCAGCAGCTACGGGACTAACTACAATGAGCAGTTCTTC. Translated: CASSYGTNYNEQFF.

There are a few counts of this clone. The V call is TRBV4-3, the J call TRBJ1-4; no clear D. The length of the CDR3 is 14 residues. Germline assignment: CDR1 LGHNA and CDR2 YSLEER. V gave up 0 bases and J gave up 5 bases, with 7 bases separating them. The CDR3 DNA reads as TGCGCCAGCAGCCAAGATGCGGGAAATGAAAAACTGTTTTTT. This translates into CASSQDAGNEKLFF.

This clone was found once. The chain is built from TRBV29-1 and TRBJ2-5; 7 nucleotides align to TRBD1. J gave up 5 bases and V 7 bases, and 13 bases lay outside the gene matches. The germline V gene encodes CDR1 SQVTM and CDR2 ANQGSEA. The CDR3 totals 14 residues. CDR3 in DNA: TGCAGCGCCGCCCGACAGGGATTCATGGAGACCCAGTACTTC. Encoded protein: CSAARQGFMETQYF.

V usage is TRBV4-3 and J usage is TRBJ2-1; 12 nucleotides align to TRBD2. The CDR3 is 16 amino acids. After removal of 3 bases from V and 7 bases from J, the junction contained 7 bases not matched to a gene. The germline CDR1 and CDR2 sequences are LGHNA and YSLEER. The CDR3 bases are TGCGCCAGCAGCCAGTTGGGACTAGCGGGTGGGAATGAGCAGTTCTTC. Protein: CASSQLGLAGGNEQFF.

The chain joins TRBV6-6 to TRBJ2-3, with a possible D match to TRBD1 (6 bases). The V end lost 6 bases, the J end lost 2 bases, and 18 bases lay between the germline ends. This CDR3 spans 16 amino acids. The V gene's germline CDR1 is MNHNY and CDR2 SVGAGI (reference sequence). The CDR3 DNA reads TGTGCCAGCAGGTTGACAGGTGGGGGATTCACAGATACGCAGTATTTT. The encoded protein is CASRLTGGGFTDTQYF.

The J gene is TRBJ2-7, the V gene TRBV11-2; the D gene is possibly TRBD2 (6 bases). V was trimmed by 7 bases and J by 4 bases, leaving 11 bases between them. CDR1 and CDR2 from the germline V gene are SGHAT and FQNNGV. The CDR3 contains 12 residues. CDR3 sequence reads: CASKTGGYEQYF. In DNA form, the CDR3 reads TGTGCCAGCAAGACTGGGGGGTACGAGCAGTACTTC.

The J gene is TRBJ1-2, the V gene TRBV27; TRBD1 aligns across 7 bases. The J segment lost 5 bases and the V segment lost 5 bases, leaving 8 bases of the junction unmatched. The CDR3 consists of 14 residues. Germline CDR1 and CDR2: MNHEY and SMNVEV (reference sequence). For the CDR3, the DNA is TGTGCCAGCAGTCCCAACAGGGGAATGTATGGCTACACCTTC. It encodes CASSPNRGMYGYTF.

This clone was observed a single time. The chain couples TRBV5-5 to TRBJ2-4; 7 nucleotides align to TRBD1. Germline assignment: CDR1 SGHKS and CDR2 YYEKEE (reference sequence). V was pared by 4 bases and J by 5 bases, with 12 bases of the junction left unmatched. The CDR3 covers 16 residues. For the CDR3, the DNA is TGTGCCAGCAGCCAAACAGGGGCCCCTTGGGAAAACATTCAGTACTTC. Its translation: CASSQTGAPWENIQYF.

The chain couples TRBV28 to TRBJ2-5; D might be TRBD2 (5 bases). The germline V gene has CDR1 MDHEN and CDR2 SYDVKM. The CDR3 runs 12 residues. Trimming took 3 bases from V and 4 from J, leaving 6 bases between them. CDR3 coding DNA: TGTGCCAGCAGTTTTCTAGCAGAGACCCAGTACTTC. Its protein is CASSFLAETQYF.

The chain combines TRBV6-6 with TRBJ2-2; D might be TRBD1 (5 bases). V lost 4 bases and J lost 5, with 17 bases in between. The CDR3 extends over 16 amino acids. The V gene's germline CDR1 is MNHNY and CDR2 SVGAGI (reference sequence). CDR3 residues: CASSFFSSRVTGELFF. CDR3 nucleotides: TGTGCCAGCAGTTTTTTTTCCTCCAGGGTGACCGGGGAGCTGTTTTTT.

The chain uses TRBV28 and TRBJ2-7; 13 nucleotides match TRBD2. V lost 6 bases, J lost 4 bases, and 6 bases stayed unmatched. This CDR3 region has 15 residues. Germline V gene sequence: CDR1 MDHEN, CDR2 SYDVKM. The chain's CDR3 is CASSRGGLAGYEQYF. The CDR3 coding sequence is TGTGCCAGCAGCCGCGGGGGACTAGCGGGGTACGAGCAGTACTTC.

This chain connects TRBV19 to TRBJ2-1, with a tentative D call TRBD1 (6 bases). Germline assignment: CDR1 LNHDA and CDR2 SQIVND (reference sequence). Trimming removed 1 base at V and 6 bases at J, with 10 bases between. The CDR3 has 14 amino acids. The CDR3 sequence: CASSIGGGINEQFF. The CDR3 region has the DNA TGTGCCAGTAGTATAGGAGGGGGTATCAATGAGCAGTTCTTC.

The sample holds one count of this clone. This chain uses TRBV10-3 with TRBJ2-3; D gene uncertain. Germline V gene lookup returns CDR1 ENHRY and CDR2 SYGVKD. This CDR3 is built from 11 residues. V was cut by 4 bases and J by 5 bases, with 4 bases left in between. The CDR3 region is CAISGLDTQYF. The CDR3 DNA follows: TGTGCCATCAGTGGACTAGATACGCAGTATTTT.

V gene TRBV5-4 combines with J gene TRBJ2-1, with a possible D match to TRBD2 (6 bases). V was trimmed by 2 bases and J by 2 bases, leaving 8 bases between them. The CDR3 sequence is 14 residues long. In germline, CDR1 is SGHNT, CDR2 YYREEE (reference sequence). The CDR3 reads CASSFAGTYNEQFF. In DNA, the CDR3 is TGTGCCAGCAGCTTCGCGGGAACCTACAATGAGCAGTTCTTC.

The chain has TRBV2 and TRBJ2-7; TRBD2 is a possible D gene (5 bases). Germline V gives CDR1 SNHLY, CDR2 FYNNEI. Trimming took off 8 bases at V and 7 bases at J, with 24 bases between the two ends. This CDR3 has 15 residues. The DNA of the CDR3 is TGTGCCAGCGTTTATTCCGGGAAGGGTGGAGCTGAGCAGTACTTC. Translation: CASVYSGKGGAEQYF.

The CDR3 DNA reads TGTGCCAGCAGCTACGGGGGGTTTATCTCCTACGAGCAGTACTTC. Its translation: CASSYGGFISYEQYF. The rearrangement uses TRBV28 and TRBJ2-7; 7 nucleotides align to TRBD2. V lost 6 bases and J lost 0; bases outside the gene matches: 8. In germline, CDR1 is MDHEN, CDR2 SYDVKM. The CDR3 spans 15 residues. Full variable domain (remainder filled in from reference TRBV28 and TRBJ2-7): DVKVTQSSRYLVKRTGEKVFLECVQDMDHENMFWYRQDPGLGLRLIYFSYDVKMKEKGDIPEGYSVSREKKERFSLILESASTNQTSMYLCASSYGGFISYEQYFGPGTRLTVT.

The count of this clone is one. This chain links TRBV6-5 with TRBJ2-7; 12 bases map to TRBD2. The CDR3 runs 16 residues. V shed 2 bases and J 4 bases; nucleotides not matched to a gene: 6. Germline V gene data show CDR1 as MNHEY and CDR2 as SVGAGI. The chain's CDR3 is CASSYRRLAGVYEQYF. CDR3 nucleotides: TGTGCCAGCAGTTACCGCAGACTAGCGGGGGTGTACGAGCAGTACTTC.

This clone was seen a handful of times. This chain uses TRBV27 with TRBJ1-1; TRBD1 agrees at 9 bases. The trim removed 5 bases at V and 5 bases at J, leaving 9 bases unmatched. The CDR3 consists of 15 residues. Germline V lookup: CDR1 MNHEY, CDR2 SMNVEV (reference sequence). The CDR3 protein is CASSRLQGAGTEAFF. CDR3 DNA sequence: TGTGCCAGCAGTCGGCTACAGGGGGCAGGGACTGAAGCTTTCTTT.

J is TRBJ2-1 and V is TRBV9; 10 nucleotides agree with TRBD1. This CDR3 is built from 14 residues. Germline V gene lookup returns CDR1 SGDLS and CDR2 YYNGEE. J lost 8 bases, V lost 4 bases, and 6 bases had no gene match. In nucleotides, the CDR3 is TGTGCCAGCAGCTCCTGGACAGGGGGTGATGAGCAGTTCTTC. Amino acid sequence: CASSSWTGGDEQFF.

This clone was observed a few times. The genes are TRBV10-3 and TRBJ2-7; unclear D gene. CDR3 length: 13 residues. Trimming shortened V by 7 bases and J by 0 bases, and 10 bases separated the two germline ends. Germline V lookup: CDR1 ENHRY, CDR2 SYGVKD. The CDR3 here is CAITAQVSYEQYF. The DNA of the CDR3 is TGTGCCATCACGGCGCAGGTCTCCTACGAGCAGTACTTC.

The chain combines TRBV19 with TRBJ2-7, with 9 bases aligning to TRBD1. Germline V CDR1 and CDR2: LNHDA, SQIVND (reference sequence). V gave up 7 bases and J gave up 3 bases; unmatched junction bases: 13. CDR3 size: 16 residues. In DNA, the CDR3 is TGTGCCAGTACCCCCCGTCCGGGACAGGGAGTCTACGAGCAGTACTTC. Translation: CASTPRPGQGVYEQYF.

This clone was picked up one time. The chain has TRBV7-6 and TRBJ1-2; 7 bases line up with TRBD1. V lost 5 bases, J lost 4 bases, and 19 bases stayed unmatched. This CDR3 has 18 amino acids. Germline-derived CDR1 and CDR2 are SGHVS and FNYEAQ. The CDR3 region has the DNA TGTGCCAGCAGCCCTAGAGAATCGGGGCAGGGGGTGGGCTATGGCTACACCTTC. It codes for CASSPRESGQGVGYGYTF. The full variable domain, rest sourced from reference TRBV7-6 and TRBJ1-2, is GAGVSQSPRYKVTKRGQDVALRCDPISGHVSLYWYRQALGQGPEFLTYFNYEAQQDKSGLPNDRFSAERPEGSISTLTIQRTEQRDSAMYRCASSPRESGQGVGYGYTFGSGTRLTVV.

This clone showed up just a few times. The V gene is TRBV11-3, the J gene TRBJ2-1, with unresolved D. Germline CDR1 reads SGHNT; CDR2 reads YENEEA. The CDR3 runs 18 residues. V was trimmed by 0 bases and J by 1 base, leaving 16 bases between them. CDR3 loop: CASSLETYRWSSYNEQFF. CDR3 bases: TGTGCCAGCAGCTTAGAGACGTACCGATGGAGTTCCTACAATGAGCAGTTCTTC.

This rearrangement joins TRBV28 to TRBJ2-3, with 9 bases aligning to TRBD2. CDR1 and CDR2 from the germline V gene are MDHEN and SYDVKM. This CDR3 is built from 16 residues. V dropped 1 base and J dropped 6; count of bases not matched to a gene: 8. The DNA for the CDR3 is TGTGCCAGCAGTTTATCGGGCGGGAGGGCGAGGGATACGCAGTATTTT. Its protein product is CASSLSGGRARDTQYF.

The sample holds a few counts of this clone. The CDR3 protein is CASSLSGAGIEETQYF. In DNA, the CDR3 is TGTGCCAGCAGCTTATCGGGCGCGGGAATAGAAGAGACCCAGTACTTC. The genes are TRBV7-7 and TRBJ2-5; a possible D gene is TRBD2 (6 bases). This CDR3 comprises 16 residues. Per the germline V gene, CDR1 is SSHAT and CDR2 is FNYEAQ (reference sequence). V was cut by 2 bases and J by 3 bases, with 16 bases left in between.

The gene calls are TRBV7-3 and TRBJ2-2; possible D gene TRBD2, 6 bases. CDR3 length: 15 amino acids. Germline V gene sequence: CDR1 SGHTA, CDR2 FQGTGA. The ends were cut back, 4 bases at V and 4 bases at J, with 13 bases in the middle. Here the CDR3 reads CASSSDTAGTGELFF. The CDR3 coding sequence is TGTGCCAGCAGCTCCGATACAGCGGGCACCGGGGAGCTGTTTTTT. Full variable domain (rest looked up from reference TRBV7-3 and TRBJ2-2): GAGVSQTPSNKVTEKGKYVELRCDPISGHTALYWYRQSLGQGPEFLIYFQGTGAADDSGLPNDRFFAVRPEGSVSTLKIQRTERGDSAVYLCASSSDTAGTGELFFGEGSRLTVL.

V gene TRBV18 combines with J gene TRBJ2-7, with no clear D. CDR3 length: 14 amino acids. Germline lookup yields CDR1 KGHSH and CDR2 LQKENI. V lost 5 bases to trimming and J lost 1 base, with 12 bases between them. The CDR3 DNA sequence: TGTGCCAGCTCAAAACCGACTGATTCCTACGAGCAGTACTTC. Residues: CASSKPTDSYEQYF.